Presented here are 20 T cell receptor beta chains from one specimen sequenced in a study of Tregs in tolerant kidney transplant recipients. The antigens of these receptors remain unknown. Sequenced by immunoSEQ multiplex PCR; TCRdb stores in-frame clones only, minus some. In the table there are 15,000 to 20,000 clones, around three fifths of which are singletons. The sequenced material came from Tregs from blood cultured with allogeneic cells. Receptor source: a human donor in good health.

The chain recombines TRBV4-2 with TRBJ2-7; D is ambiguous. Germline CDR1 LGHNA, CDR2 YNFKEQ. The CDR3 has 11 amino acids. The ends were cut back, 5 bases at V and 6 bases at J, with 8 bases in the middle. This CDR3 reads CASSLGLEQYF. CDR3 bases: TGTGCCAGCAGCTTGGGTCTCGAGCAGTACTTC.

This sequence joins TRBV20-1 and TRBJ2-5, with D unclear. Trimming pared 8 bases from V and 2 bases from J, leaving 6 bases between. Per the germline V gene, CDR1 is DFQATT and CDR2 is SNEGSKA (reference sequence). This CDR3 contains 10 residues. The CDR3 is CSQQQETQYF. CDR3 nucleotides: TGCAGTCAGCAGCAAGAGACCCAGTACTTC.

The chain combines TRBV5-1 with TRBJ1-2; TRBD1 aligns across 9 bases. Germline V lookup: CDR1 SGHRS, CDR2 YFSETQ. J lost 3 bases, V lost 4 bases, and 4 bases had no gene match. This CDR3 comprises 14 residues. CDR3 in amino acids: CASSDGQGHYGYTF. The CDR3 DNA follows: TGCGCCAGCAGCGACGGACAGGGGCACTATGGCTACACCTTC.

The chain links TRBV5-1 to TRBJ2-2, with 7 positions matching TRBD2. Germline trimming cut 4 bases from V and 7 bases from J; bases unmatched to any gene: 4. Germline V CDR1 and CDR2: SGHRS, YFSETQ. This CDR3 contains 13 residues. The CDR3 coding sequence is TGCGCCAGCAGCCCGCCGGGGGGCGGGGAGCTGTTTTTT. Encoded protein: CASSPPGGGELFF.

By share, this clone ranks as medium-sized. The V and J genes are TRBV5-1 and TRBJ2-7; D remains unclear. V was cut by 3 bases and J by 2 bases, with 12 bases left in between. CDR3 length equals 14 residues. Germline assignment: CDR1 SGHRS and CDR2 YFSETQ. CDR3: CASSWAGPAYEQYF. The CDR3 DNA is TGCGCCAGCAGCTGGGCTGGACCGGCCTACGAGCAGTACTTC.

This clone showed up just a few times. The chain recombines TRBV4-1 with TRBJ1-5; 8 bases are shared with TRBD1. V lost 4 bases to trimming and J lost 2 bases; unmatched junction nucleotides: 7. The germline gives CDR1 MGHRA, CDR2 YSYEKL. CDR3 length equals 16 residues. The CDR3 is CASSRTRGRGNQPQHF. In nucleotides, the CDR3 is TGCGCCAGCAGCCGAACCAGGGGGCGAGGCAATCAGCCCCAGCATTTT.

The rearrangement uses TRBV2 and TRBJ1-5; 10 nucleotides align to TRBD1. The CDR3 extends over 14 amino acids. Germline V gives CDR1 SNHLY, CDR2 FYNNEI. V lost 4 bases, J lost 15 bases, and 12 bases stayed unmatched. The CDR3 spells CASSVRGQGGEMHF. DNA of the CDR3: TGTGCCAGCAGTGTCCGCGGACAGGGGGGAGAAATGCATTTT.

The gene calls are TRBV11-2 and TRBJ2-1, with D possibly TRBD2 on 6 matching bases. There are 12 residues in the CDR3. The germline V and J ends were trimmed by 5 bases and 10 bases, with 12 bases remaining between them. Germline V CDR1 and CDR2: SGHAT, FQNNGV. The CDR3: CASSATSGEQFF. CDR3 in DNA: TGTGCCAGCAGCGCGACGAGCGGGGAGCAGTTCTTC.

The chain carries TRBV10-3 and TRBJ1-2; 9 nucleotides line up with TRBD1. Germline V CDR1 and CDR2: ENHRY, SYGVKD. J gave up 2 bases and V 9 bases, and 7 bases lay outside the gene matches. The CDR3 runs 14 residues. CDR3 sequence reads: CAIEPGTGNYGYTF. CDR3 nucleotide sequence: TGTGCCATAGAGCCCGGGACAGGGAACTATGGCTACACCTTC.

The gene calls are TRBV11-3 and TRBJ2-3; 11 bases align to TRBD2. The CDR3 totals 14 residues. Germline-derived CDR1 and CDR2 are SGHNT and YENEEA. V dropped 5 bases and J dropped 4; count of bases not matched to a gene: 2. The CDR3, as DNA: TGTGCCAGCAGCAAGGGACTAGCGGCAGATACGCAGTATTTT. This codes for CASSKGLAADTQYF. Based on the CDR3 plus reference TRBV11-3 and TRBJ2-3, the full variable domain is EAGVVQSPRYKIIEKKQPVAFWCNPISGHNTLYWYLQNLGQGPELLIRYENEEAVDDSQLPKDRFSAERLKGVDSTLKIQPAELGDSAVYLCASSKGLAADTQYFGPGTRLTVL.

The sample holds one count of this clone. The rearrangement uses TRBV18 and TRBJ2-5; D gene ambiguous. The V gene's germline CDR1 is KGHSH and CDR2 LQKENI. The ends were cut back, 4 bases at V and 5 bases at J, with 14 bases in the middle. The CDR3 has 14 amino acids. The CDR3 DNA is TGTGCCAGCTCACTGGGGATGAAGGTTGAGACCCAGTACTTC. Residues: CASSLGMKVETQYF.

The V and J genes are TRBV2 and TRBJ2-5; 7 bases match TRBD2. This CDR3 spans 14 amino acids. Germline CDR1 is SNHLY and CDR2 is FYNNEI. V was pared by 6 bases and J by 1 base, with 5 bases of the junction left unmatched. Here the CDR3 DNA reads TGTGCCAGCAGCTTAGGACTAGTCCAAGAGACCCAGTACTTC. It codes for CASSLGLVQETQYF.

The genes are TRBV5-6 and TRBJ1-1, with D hard to call. Germline CDR1 is SGHDT and CDR2 is YYEEEE. The CDR3 is 15 residues long. The ends were cut back, 1 base at V and 2 bases at J, with 12 bases in the middle. CDR3 sequence reads: CASSLQSLPNTEAFF. CDR3 DNA sequence: TGTGCCAGCAGCTTGCAGTCCTTGCCCAACACTGAAGCTTTCTTT.

V gene TRBV6-5 combines with J gene TRBJ2-7, with D tentatively TRBD2 (7 bases). The CDR3 loop spans 15 amino acids. Germline assignment: CDR1 MNHEY and CDR2 SVGAGI. Trimming removed 5 bases from V and 2 bases from J, with 16 bases in between. The DNA for the CDR3 is TGTGCCAGCAGTGGGAGGGGGGGCTTTACCTACGAGCAGTACTTC. Translating gives CASSGRGGFTYEQYF.

The V gene is TRBV6-6, the J gene TRBJ2-1; no clear D. The ends were cut back, 2 bases at V and 0 bases at J, with 8 bases in the middle. CDR1 and CDR2 from the germline V gene are MNHNY and SVGAGI (reference sequence). This CDR3 is 15 amino acids long. Written as DNA, the CDR3 is TGTGCCAGCAGTTACGACTCGGGCTCCTACAATGAGCAGTTCTTC. Protein: CASSYDSGSYNEQFF.

The chain couples TRBV5-4 to TRBJ1-4; 7 bases are shared with TRBD1. With V trimmed by 4 bases and J by 5 bases, 8 bases remained unmatched. This CDR3 spans 15 amino acids. Per germline, CDR1 SGHNT and CDR2 YYREEE (reference sequence). The CDR3 sequence is CASSPSTGRNEKLFF. DNA of the CDR3: TGTGCCAGCAGCCCATCGACAGGGCGGAATGAAAAACTGTTTTTT.

This clone was counted between two and nine times. The CDR3 nucleotides are TGTGCCACCAGCAGAGTGTCACTCTTCAACAATGAGCAGTTCTTC. Its protein is CATSRVSLFNNEQFF. The J gene is TRBJ2-1, the V gene TRBV15; D not certain. The CDR3 consists of 15 residues. V lost 1 base, J lost 5 bases, and 12 bases lay in between. Germline values: CDR1 LNHNV, CDR2 YYDKDF (reference sequence).

The chain employs TRBV19 and TRBJ2-3, with a tentative D call TRBD2 (6 bases). CDR3 length: 15 amino acids. Looked up from germline, CDR1 is LNHDA and CDR2 is SQIVND (reference sequence). The V end lost 5 bases, the J end lost 2 bases, and 14 bases lay between the germline ends. DNA of the CDR3: TGTGCCAGTAGTGCACTAGCAGACCCCACAGATACGCAGTATTTT. Its translation is CASSALADPTDTQYF.

The genes are TRBV19 and TRBJ1-2; D gene uncertain. V was cut by 5 bases and J by 7 bases, with 11 bases left in between. CDR1 and CDR2 (germline): LNHDA, SQIVND (reference sequence). The CDR3 consists of 12 residues. The CDR3 region is CASSLTNGGYTF. The CDR3 DNA sequence: TGTGCCAGTAGTCTCACTAATGGTGGCTACACCTTC. The whole variable domain, remainder taken from reference TRBV19 and TRBJ1-2, is DGGITQSPKYLFRKEGQNVTLSCEQNLNHDAMYWYRQDPGQGLRLIYYSQIVNDFQKGDIAEGYSVSREKKESFPLTVTSAQKNPTAFYLCASSLTNGGYTFGSGTRLTVV.

The V call is TRBV5-6, the J call TRBJ2-2; possibly TRBD1 or TRBD2 for D (5 bases each). Trimming left V 4 bases short and J 7 bases short, with 20 bases between. This CDR3 comprises 16 residues. Germline-derived CDR1 and CDR2 are SGHDT and YYEEEE. The CDR3 DNA sequence: TGTGCCAGCAGCCGCGGCAACGCGGGTAGGGGCGGGGAGCTGTTTTTT. It yields the protein CASSRGNAGRGGELFF.